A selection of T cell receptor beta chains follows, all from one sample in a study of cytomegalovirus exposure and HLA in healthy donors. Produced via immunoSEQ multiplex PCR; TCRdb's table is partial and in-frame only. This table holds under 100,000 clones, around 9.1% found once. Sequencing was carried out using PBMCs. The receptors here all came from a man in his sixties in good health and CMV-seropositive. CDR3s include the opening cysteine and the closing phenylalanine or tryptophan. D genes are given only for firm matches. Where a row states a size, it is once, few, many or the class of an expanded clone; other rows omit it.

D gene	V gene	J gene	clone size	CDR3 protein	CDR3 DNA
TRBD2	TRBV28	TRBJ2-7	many	CAITPPSGSGQQYF	TGTGCCATCACCCCCCCTAGCGGGAGTGGTCAGCAGTACTTC
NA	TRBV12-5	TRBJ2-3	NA	CASGEGDPSSAQYF	TGTGCTAGTGGAGAGGGGGACCCATCCAGTGCGCAGTATTTT
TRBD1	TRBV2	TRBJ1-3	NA	CASAGGPGNTIYF	TGTGCCAGTGCAGGGGGCCCTGGAAACACCATATATTTT
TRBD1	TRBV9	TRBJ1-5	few	CASSPGAGGQGASEPQHF	TGTGCCAGCAGCCCGGGCGCAGGGGGACAGGGGGCGAGTGAGCCCCAGCATTTT
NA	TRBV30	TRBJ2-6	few	CAWSVGGNAGANVLTF	TGTGCCTGGAGTGTCGGAGGGAATGCTGGGGCCAACGTCCTGACTTTC
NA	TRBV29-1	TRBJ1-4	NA	CSVTGHDEKLFF	TGCAGCGTTACAGGGCACGATGAAAAACTGTTTTTT
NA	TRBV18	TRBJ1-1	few	CASSAGVNTEAFF	TGTGCCAGCTCAGCGGGGGTGAACACTGAAGCTTTCTTT
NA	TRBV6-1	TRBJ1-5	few	CASSAAGNNQPQHF	TGTGCCAGCAGTGCGGCGGGCAACAATCAGCCCCAGCATTTT
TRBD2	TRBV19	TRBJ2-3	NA	CASKGLAADATQYF	TGTGCCAGTAAGGGACTAGCGGCGGATGCTACGCAGTATTTT
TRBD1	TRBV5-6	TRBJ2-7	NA	CASSPPRGQGATQPYF	TGTGCCAGCAGCCCCCCCCGGGGACAGGGAGCCACTCAGCCTTACTTC
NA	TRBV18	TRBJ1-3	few	CASSAGAPGSGNTIYF	TGTGCCAGCTCAGCGGGGGCCCCGGGGTCTGGAAACACCATATATTTT
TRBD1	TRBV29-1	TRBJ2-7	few	CSAGTGSTYEQYF	TGCAGCGCCGGGACAGGGTCGACCTACGAGCAGTACTTC
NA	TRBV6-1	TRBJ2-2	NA	CASSAGLLYRDTGELFF	TGTGCCAGCAGTGCCGGACTCCTCTATCGGGACACCGGGGAGCTGTTTTTT
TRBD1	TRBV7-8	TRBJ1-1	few	CASSLGDRATEAFF	TGTGCCAGCAGCTTAGGGGACAGGGCCACTGAAGCTTTCTTT
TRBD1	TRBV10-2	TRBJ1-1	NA	CASSVDRANTEAFF	TGCGCCAGCAGCGTTGACAGGGCGAACACTGAAGCTTTCTTT
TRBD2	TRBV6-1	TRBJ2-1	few	CASSGTSGRARNEQFF	TGTGCCAGCAGTGGCACTAGCGGGAGGGCCAGGAATGAGCAGTTCTTC
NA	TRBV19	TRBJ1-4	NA	CASRGTPNGNEKLFF	TGTGCCAGTAGAGGGACACCTAATGGGAATGAAAAACTGTTTTTT
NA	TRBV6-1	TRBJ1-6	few	CASSEGDWDLHF	TGTGCCAGCAGTGAAGGGGACTGGGACCTCCACTTT
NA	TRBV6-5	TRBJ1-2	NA	CASSYSQFYGYTF	TGTGCCAGCAGTTACTCACAGTTCTATGGCTACACCTTC
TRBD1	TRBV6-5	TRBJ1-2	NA	CASSYGTASNYGYTF	TGTGCCAGCAGTTACGGGACAGCCAGTAACTATGGCTACACCTTC
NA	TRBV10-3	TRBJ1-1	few	CAITAGGGGDTEAFF	TGTGCCATCACTGCGGGGGGCGGAGGGGACACTGAAGCTTTCTTT
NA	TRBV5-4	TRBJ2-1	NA	CASSPRETSGTNEQFF	TGTGCCAGCAGCCCTAGGGAGACTAGTGGAACAAATGAGCAGTTCTTC
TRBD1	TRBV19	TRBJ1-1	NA	CASSRQGLMAREAFF	TGTGCCAGTAGTCGACAGGGGCTGATGGCCCGTGAAGCTTTCTTT
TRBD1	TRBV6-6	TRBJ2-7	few	CASSDSGTGGHEQYF	TGTGCCAGCAGTGACAGTGGGACAGGGGGCCACGAGCAGTACTTC
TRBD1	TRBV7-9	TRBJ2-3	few	CASSFIDREISDTQYF	TGTGCCAGCAGCTTTATAGACAGGGAAATCTCAGATACGCAGTATTTT
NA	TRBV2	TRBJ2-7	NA	CASMEILNSYEQYF	TGTGCCAGCATGGAGATCTTGAACTCCTACGAGCAGTACTTC
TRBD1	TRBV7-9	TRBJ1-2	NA	CATPPRGQVIGGYTF	TGTGCCACCCCCCCGAGGGGACAGGTGATCGGTGGCTACACCTTC
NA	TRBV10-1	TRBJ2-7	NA	CASPLRFAYEQYF	TGCGCCAGCCCCCTGAGGTTCGCCTACGAGCAGTACTTC
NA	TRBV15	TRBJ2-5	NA	CATSRDRKQETQYF	TGTGCCACCAGCAGAGATAGAAAACAAGAGACCCAGTACTTC
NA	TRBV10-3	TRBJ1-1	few	CAISPFLLNTEAFF	TGTGCCATCAGTCCCTTCCTGTTGAACACTGAAGCTTTCTTT
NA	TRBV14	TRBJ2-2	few	CASSHYTGELFF	TGTGCCAGCAGCCACTACACCGGGGAGCTGTTTTTT
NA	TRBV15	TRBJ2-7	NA	CATSRGDKGSYEQYF	TGTGCCACCAGCAGAGGGGACAAGGGGTCCTACGAGCAGTACTTC
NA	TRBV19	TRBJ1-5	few	CASSYGHYSNQPQHF	TGTGCCAGTAGTTATGGACACTATAGCAATCAGCCCCAGCATTTT
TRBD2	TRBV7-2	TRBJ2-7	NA	CASSLSRLAGLYEQYF	TGTGCCAGCAGCTTAAGCCGCCTAGCGGGATTGTACGAGCAGTACTTC
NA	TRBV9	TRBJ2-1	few	CASSATGNNEQFF	TGTGCCAGCAGCGCGACAGGAAACAATGAGCAGTTCTTC
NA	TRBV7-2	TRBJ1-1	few	CASSLALGGTEAFF	TGTGCCAGCAGCTTAGCACTGGGGGGTACTGAAGCTTTCTTT
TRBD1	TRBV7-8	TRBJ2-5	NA	CASRPTRGLETQYF	TGTGCCAGCAGACCGACCAGGGGGTTAGAGACCCAGTACTTC
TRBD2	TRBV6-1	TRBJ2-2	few	CASSELASGPTGELFF	TGTGCCAGCAGTGAACTGGCTAGCGGGCCCACCGGGGAGCTGTTTTTT
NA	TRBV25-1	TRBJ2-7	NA	CASSDRRRGSYEQYF	TGTGCCAGCAGTGATCGTCGAAGGGGGTCCTACGAGCAGTACTTC
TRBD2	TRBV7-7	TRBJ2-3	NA	CASSIGTSTTDTQYF	TGTGCTAGCAGCATCGGGACTAGCACCACAGATACGCAGTATTTT
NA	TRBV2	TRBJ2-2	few	CASRANVYTGELFF	TGTGCCAGCCGCGCCAACGTGTACACCGGGGAGCTGTTTTTT
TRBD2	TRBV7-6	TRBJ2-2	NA	CASSLGLAANTGELFF	TGTGCCAGCAGCTTAGGACTAGCGGCGAACACCGGGGAGCTGTTTTTT
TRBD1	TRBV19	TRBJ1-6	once	CASSPSRDSRNSPLHF	TGTGCCAGTAGTCCCTCCCGGGACAGTCGTAATTCACCCCTCCACTTT
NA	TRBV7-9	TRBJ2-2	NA	CASRSLGATNTGELFF	TGTGCCAGCAGATCCCTGGGCGCAACGAACACCGGGGAGCTGTTTTTT
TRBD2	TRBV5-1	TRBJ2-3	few	CASSPAAGLPRDTQYF	TGCGCCAGCAGCCCCGCAGCGGGACTCCCTAGGGATACGCAGTATTTT
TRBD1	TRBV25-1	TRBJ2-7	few	CASRRDRFYEQYF	TGTGCCAGCAGACGGGACAGATTCTACGAGCAGTACTTC
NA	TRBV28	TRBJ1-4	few	CASSFQYGRGGKLFF	TGTGCCAGCAGTTTCCAGTATGGACGGGGAGGAAAACTGTTTTTT
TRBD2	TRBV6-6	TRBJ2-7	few	CASIRPGLGYEQYF	TGTGCCAGCATCCGACCGGGACTAGGCTACGAGCAGTACTTC
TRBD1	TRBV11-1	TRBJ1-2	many	CASSLGQGSGYTF	TGTGCCAGCAGCTTAGGACAGGGATCTGGCTACACCTTC
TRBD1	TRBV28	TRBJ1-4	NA	CASSSPRGPTNEKLFF	TGTGCCAGCAGTTCACCAAGGGGGCCAACTAATGAAAAACTGTTTTTT
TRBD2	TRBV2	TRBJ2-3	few	CASRGTSGGPSTDTQYF	TGTGCCAGCAGGGGGACTAGCGGGGGCCCTAGCACAGATACGCAGTATTTT
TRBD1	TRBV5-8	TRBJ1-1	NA	CASSLQGGSEAFF	TGTGCCAGCAGCTTGCAAGGGGGCAGTGAAGCTTTCTTT
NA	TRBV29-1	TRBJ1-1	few	CSVVGTEAFF	TGCAGCGTTGTCGGCACTGAAGCTTTCTTT
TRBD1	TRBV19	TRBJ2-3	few	CGTGVTDTQYF	TGTGGGACAGGGGTCACAGATACGCAGTATTTT
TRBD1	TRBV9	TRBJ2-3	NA	CASGTGSSTDTQYF	TGTGCCAGCGGGACAGGGTCTAGCACAGATACGCAGTATTTT
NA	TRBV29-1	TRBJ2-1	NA	CSVEDRHSQEQFF	TGCAGCGTTGAAGATCGCCACAGCCAAGAGCAGTTCTTC
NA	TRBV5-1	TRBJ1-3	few	CASSLAGATGNTIYF	TGCGCCAGCAGCTTGGCCGGAGCAACTGGAAACACCATATATTTT
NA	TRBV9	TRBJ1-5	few	CASSEGDSQPQHF	TGTGCCAGCAGCGAAGGGGATAGTCAGCCCCAGCATTTT
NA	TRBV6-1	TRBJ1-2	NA	CASSLTGDYGYTF	TGTGCCAGCAGCCTTACAGGAGACTATGGCTACACCTTC